Here is one T cell receptor (beta chain) with its context. V lost 3 bases and J lost 1, with 10 bases in between. From germline, CDR1 is SGHRS and CDR2 YFSETQ. The CDR3 covers 14 residues. Primers: 60 Vbeta forward and 13 Jbeta reverse. Only in-frame clones appear in the TCRdb table, and some are missing; sequencing was by immunoSEQ multiplex PCR. Of about 43,000 clones in the sample, roughly half were seen once. The sample comes from a study of cytomegalovirus exposure and HLA in healthy donors. What was sequenced was PBMCs. This sequence originates from a man in his sixties in good health and CMV-seronegative. V gene TRBV5-1 combines with J gene TRBJ1-1, with a weak D call TRBD1 (5 bases). CDR3 DNA: TGCGCCAGCAGCTCAGCGACAGCGAACACTGAAGCTTTCTTT. Residues: CASSSATANTEAFF.